This entry describes one T cell receptor (beta chain). Its antigen is not known. PCR involved 60 Vbeta and 13 Jbeta primers. The repertoire was sequenced with immunoSEQ multiplex PCR; TCRdb's copy has only in-frame clones and lacks some. There are about 70,000 clones in the sample; approximately 64% occur only once, and less than 20% lies in the top ten. V gave up 4 bases and J gave up 4 bases, with 17 bases separating them. Germline values: CDR1 SGHRS, CDR2 YFSETQ. CDR3 length: 15 residues. This record belongs to a study of cytomegalovirus exposure and HLA in healthy donors. Overall study context: Earlier sequencing of 150 million to 200 million T cells yielded 95 million to 120 million unique TCR beta sequences.

Study findings and constraints: Looking again later, the authors saw that most CMV-associated TCR beta chains seemed HLA-restricted. Most subjects' HLA-A and HLA-B alleles were reportedly predicted from TCR beta sequences.

Source material: PBMCs. This clonotype originated in a middle-aged man in good health and CMV-seropositive. This rearrangement joins TRBV5-1 to TRBJ1-1; D might be TRBD1 (5 bases). CDR3 DNA: TGCGCCAGCAGCGGACCCCAGGGCCCGAGCACTGAAGCTTTCTTT. It yields the protein CASSGPQGPSTEAFF.